Following are 5 T cell receptor beta chains from one sample sequenced in a study of CD4 and CD8 cells across lung adenocarcinoma regions. TCRdb called the PCR reads again in MiXCR, with one record for every CDR3 protein. The sample has roughly 10,000 distinct CDR3 sequences; about 53% are singletons. Input material: CD4+ T cells from the center of a lung tumor. These receptors all come from a male donor with lung adenocarcinoma. The CD4 and CD8 labels of this study may be unreliable.

This clonotype was detected many times. The gene calls are TRBV4-1 and TRBJ1-2, with D maybe TRBD1 (5 bases). V lost 4 bases to trimming and J lost 4 bases, with 13 bases between them. The germline CDR1 and CDR2 sequences are MGHRA and YSYEKL. There are 14 residues in the CDR3. The CDR3 DNA reads TGCGCCAGCAGCCTCCCGGGACGGACCTATGGCTACACCTTC. As protein: CASSLPGRTYGYTF.

As concerns this clonotype: A much larger clone differs by one base, so this may be a read error. The rearrangement uses TRBV24-1 and TRBJ2-1; 10 nucleotides align to TRBD2. The end of the DNA aligns better with TRBJ2-7, so the J call may be wrong. CDR3 size: 16 residues. The germline V gene encodes CDR1 KGHDR and CDR2 SFDVKD. The DNA for the CDR3 is TGTGCCACCAGTGACCAGACTAGCGGGCGAAACAATGAGCAGTACTTC. Protein sequence: CATSDQTSGRNNEQYF.

The count of this clonotype is one. This chain joins TRBV6-1 and TRBJ2-5; TRBD1 might be the D (5 bases). The assigned J gene may be wrong: the sequence end matches TRBJ2-1 better. Germline assignment: CDR1 MNHNS and CDR2 SASEGT. The CDR3 has 11 residues. The chain's CDR3 is CASRSDREQFF. The CDR3 DNA follows: TGTGCCAGCAGGAGCGACAGAGAGCAGTTCTTC.

By sample share, this clonotype is medium-sized. The chain has TRBV6-5 and TRBJ2-1; D tentatively reads TRBD1 or TRBD2 (5 bases each). The V gene's germline CDR1 is MNHEY and CDR2 SVGAGI. V was cut by 2 bases and J by 5 bases, with 16 bases left in between. The CDR3 has 16 amino acids. As DNA, the CDR3 is TGTGCCAGCAGTTACCCAACGGGACGAGGGGACAATGAGCAGTTCTTC. This encodes CASSYPTGRGDNEQFF.

On this clonotype itself: A read error is possible here, since a much larger clone lies one base away. This chain joins TRBV4-1 and TRBJ2-5; 8 nucleotides line up with TRBD2. In germline, CDR1 is MGHRA, CDR2 YSYEKL. This CDR3 has 21 amino acids. V was pared by 0 bases and J by 5 bases, with 23 bases of the junction left unmatched. The CDR3 sequence is CASSQDGPAGVLTGIVETQYF. CDR3 nucleotides: TGCGCCAGCAGCCAAGATGGGCCAGCGGGAGTGCTAACAGGGATTGTTGAGACCCAGTACTTC.